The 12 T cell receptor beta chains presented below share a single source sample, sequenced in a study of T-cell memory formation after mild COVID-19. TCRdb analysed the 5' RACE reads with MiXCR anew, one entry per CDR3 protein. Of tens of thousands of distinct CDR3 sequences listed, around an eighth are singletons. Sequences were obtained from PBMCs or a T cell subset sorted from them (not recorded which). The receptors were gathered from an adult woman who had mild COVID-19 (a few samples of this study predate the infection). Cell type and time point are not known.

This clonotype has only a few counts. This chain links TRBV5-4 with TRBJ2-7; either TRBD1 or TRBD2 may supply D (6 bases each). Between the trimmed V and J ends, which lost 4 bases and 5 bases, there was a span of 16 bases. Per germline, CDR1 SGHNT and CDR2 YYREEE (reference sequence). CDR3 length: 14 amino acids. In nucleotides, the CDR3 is TGTGCCAGCAGCCCCAGACTAGAGGGGGACGAGCAGTACTTC. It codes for CASSPRLEGDEQYF.

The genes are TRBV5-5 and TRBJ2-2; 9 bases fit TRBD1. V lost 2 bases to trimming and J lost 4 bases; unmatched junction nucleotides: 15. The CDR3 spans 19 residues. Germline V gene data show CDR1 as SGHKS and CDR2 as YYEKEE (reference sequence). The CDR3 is CASSFRAGTGFSITGELFF. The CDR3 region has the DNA TGTGCCAGCAGCTTCCGAGCCGGGACAGGGTTCAGTATCACCGGGGAGCTGTTTTTT.

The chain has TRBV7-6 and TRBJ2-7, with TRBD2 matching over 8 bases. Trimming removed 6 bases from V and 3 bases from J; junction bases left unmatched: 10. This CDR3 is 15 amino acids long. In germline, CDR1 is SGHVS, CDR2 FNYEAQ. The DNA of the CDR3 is TGTGCCAGCAGTCCATCGACTAGCGTTGACTACGAGCAGTACTTC. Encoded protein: CASSPSTSVDYEQYF.

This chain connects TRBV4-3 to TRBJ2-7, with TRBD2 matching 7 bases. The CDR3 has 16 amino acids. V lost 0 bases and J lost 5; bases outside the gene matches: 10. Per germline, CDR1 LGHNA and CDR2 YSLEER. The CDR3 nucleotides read TGCGCCAGCAGCCAAGATTTGCCGGGAGGCTACCACGAGCAGTACTTC. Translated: CASSQDLPGGYHEQYF.

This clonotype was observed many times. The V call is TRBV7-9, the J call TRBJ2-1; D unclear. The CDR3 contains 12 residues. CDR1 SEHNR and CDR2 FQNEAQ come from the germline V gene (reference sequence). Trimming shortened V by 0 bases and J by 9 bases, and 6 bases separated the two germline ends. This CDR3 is CASSLAISEQFF. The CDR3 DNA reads TGTGCCAGCAGCTTAGCCATAAGTGAGCAGTTCTTC.

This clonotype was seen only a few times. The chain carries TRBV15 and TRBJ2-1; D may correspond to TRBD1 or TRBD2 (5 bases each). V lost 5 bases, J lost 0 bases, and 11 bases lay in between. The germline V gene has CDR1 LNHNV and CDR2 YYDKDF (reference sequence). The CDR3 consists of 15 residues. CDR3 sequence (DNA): TGTGCCACCAGCGTGGGGGATAGCTCCTACAATGAGCAGTTCTTC. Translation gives CATSVGDSSYNEQFF.

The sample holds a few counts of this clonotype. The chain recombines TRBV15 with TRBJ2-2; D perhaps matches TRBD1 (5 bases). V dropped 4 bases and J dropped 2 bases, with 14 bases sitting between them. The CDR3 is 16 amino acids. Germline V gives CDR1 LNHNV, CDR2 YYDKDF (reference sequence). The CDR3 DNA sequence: TGTGCCACCAGCAAGATAGACAGCCTAAACACCGGGGAGCTGTTTTTT. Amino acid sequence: CATSKIDSLNTGELFF.

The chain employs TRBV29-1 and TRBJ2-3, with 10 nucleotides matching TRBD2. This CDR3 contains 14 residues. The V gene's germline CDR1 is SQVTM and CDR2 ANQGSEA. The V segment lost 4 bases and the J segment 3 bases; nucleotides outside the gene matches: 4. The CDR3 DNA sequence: TGCAGCGTTGTACCTAGCGGGAGTACAGATACGCAGTATTTT. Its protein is CSVVPSGSTDTQYF.

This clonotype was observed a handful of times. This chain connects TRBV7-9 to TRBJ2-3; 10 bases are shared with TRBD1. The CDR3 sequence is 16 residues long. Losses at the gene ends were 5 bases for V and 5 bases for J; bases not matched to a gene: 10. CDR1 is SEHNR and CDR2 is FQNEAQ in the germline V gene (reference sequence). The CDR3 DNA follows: TGTGCCAGCAGCCTAGGGACAGGGGATCTTCTAGATACGCAGTATTTT. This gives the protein CASSLGTGDLLDTQYF.

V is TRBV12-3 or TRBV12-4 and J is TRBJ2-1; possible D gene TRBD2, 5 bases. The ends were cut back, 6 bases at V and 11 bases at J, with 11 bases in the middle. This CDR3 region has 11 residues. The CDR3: CASRGAAQQFF. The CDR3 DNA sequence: TGTGCCAGCAGGGGAGCGGCCCAGCAGTTCTTC.

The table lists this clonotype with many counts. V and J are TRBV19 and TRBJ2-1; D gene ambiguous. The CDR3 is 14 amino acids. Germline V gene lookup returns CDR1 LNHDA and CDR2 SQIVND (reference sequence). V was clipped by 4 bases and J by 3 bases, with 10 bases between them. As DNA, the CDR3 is TGTGCCAGTAGTACTGTTAGTCTCTACAATGAGCAGTTCTTC. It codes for CASSTVSLYNEQFF.

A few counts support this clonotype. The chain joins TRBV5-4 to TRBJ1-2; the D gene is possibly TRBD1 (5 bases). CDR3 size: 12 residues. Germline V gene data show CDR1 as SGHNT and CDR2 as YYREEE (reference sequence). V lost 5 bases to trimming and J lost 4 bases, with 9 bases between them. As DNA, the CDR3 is TGTGCCAGCAGTCCCCAGGGCTATGGCTACACCTTC. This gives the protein CASSPQGYGYTF.